This T cell receptor beta chain came from a study of shared clonotypes between healthy human individuals (dated by TCRdb to 2020 to 2021). With respect to the entire study: A couple of women and three men aged 18 to 49 years were included in the cohort. For each donor, three plates each were used for CD4 naive and CD4 memory, two plates were used for CD8 naive, and one plate was used for CD8 memory. To estimate repertoire size and how much clonotypes are shared between individuals, the study performed deep sequencing of blood TCR repertoires from roughly five healthy adults. Different laboratories and diverse techniques were used to prepare libraries and sequence TCR repertoires, to increase sequencing depth and limit assay-specific biases. Between about 0.9 and 10 billion PBMCs per donor were obtained by leukapheresis. The paper's findings and limits, for the study overall: Even with the large sequencing depth, rarefaction of the sorted-subset datasets indicated that sequencing was incomplete. Based on pairwise subsampling, the degree of clonotype sharing among donors was expected to be affected by sequencing depth. Only blood was sampled, and tissue TCR repertoires likely differ from those in blood. Approximately 5% of naive CD4, 3.5% of naive CD8, around 2.3% of memory CD4, and more than 0.35% of memory CD8 clonotypes were shared across a few donors. Because the study included a small number of donors, the genetic and exposure-history diversity represented was limited. Compared with non-shared clonotypes, clonotypes shared by all four sorted-subset donors had higher generation probabilities. Naive subsets generally had larger estimated clonotype richness than memory subsets did.

The V and J ends are trimmed by 4 bases and 4 bases, leaving 14 bases between them. The CDR3 runs 14 amino acids, cysteine and phenylalanine included. Of the read, only the CDR3 DNA is kept; its 42 bases are in frame from base 1. Based on the germline V gene (reference sequence), the CDR1 and CDR2 sequences are SGHKS and YYEKEE. Note on this clone: The antigen it binds to is not known. Base qualities are not at hand, and no much larger clone is one base apart.

Donors were healthy HIV-negative adults with no recently reported acute infections or vaccinations. Every donor was a Caucasian adult residing in Nashville, Tennessee, USA. CD4+ T cells were enriched by magnetic negative selection; naive cells were then positively selected on CD45RA, and the negative fraction formed the memory subset. Blood was collected by leukapheresis, and PBMCs were isolated by Ficoll-Histopaque density gradient centrifugation and then cryopreserved in liquid nitrogen vapor phase. Purity and quantity of every magnetically sorted T cell population were checked by analytical flow cytometry. From each sorted fraction, genomic DNA was isolated and quantified by UV absorbance on a Nanodrop 2000c. Using the deep immunoSEQ assay, TCR CDR3 regions were amplified from genomic DNA by multiplex PCR. Genomic DNA extracted from each cell subset was distributed evenly over all wells of several immunoSEQ 96-well plates, and each plate served as one replicate. Each replicate PCR for sorted subsets received around 200 ng genomic DNA, equal to some 32,000 T cell genomes. Purified libraries were quantified with a Qubit 3.0 fluorometer, sized on a Bioanalyzer 2100, and re-quantified with the KAPA Library Quantification kit. Each immunoSEQ 96-well plate was sequenced on its own single-read 150-cycle Illumina NextSeq 550 flow cell. As for the original processing: Because the immunoSEQ output held only junctional sequences and lacked quality scores, the filtering could not match the filtering applied to full-length reads. To assign V/J genes and CDR3, sequences were annotated against IMGT germline references using PyIR, a Python wrapper for IgBLAST v1.9. Reads were removed for weak V/J assignments (E-value above 1e-6), missing CDR3, stop codons, out-of-frame junctions, or ambiguous translated residues. V3J clonotypes were defined by identical inferred V gene, J gene, and CDR3 amino acid sequence. The percentage overlap between two repertoires was calculated by dividing the number of shared unique clonotypes by the size of the smaller repertoire. RTK rarefaction, the Chao1 estimator, and Recon v2.1 estimates of unobserved clonotypes were used to assess repertoire richness. OLGA was used to compute generation probabilities for all TCRbeta clonotypes that the gDNA method yielded from a handful of donors. TCRdb took this table from immuneACCESS and kept in-frame rearrangements with V and J called. Such tables lack part of the clones; where checked against another copy, unresolved V genes explain under half of the gap, and the rest is unexplained. That table supplies the V and J calls and clone size; D and trimming were determined from the DNA. The sample table holds about 1.5 million clones, of which around 98% were seen once. The top ten clonotypes cover 0.4% to 0.55% of the sample.

In this chain, TRBV5-5 is recombined with TRBJ2-5; the D gene lacks a confident call. The sequence was collected from a man aged 25-45 years in good health. The sequencing sample was made of naive CD4+ T cells sorted from blood. The cell subset or site label on this specimen signifies: CD45RA+ positively selected. Here the CDR3 is given as CASSPVPGRETQYF. The nucleotides are TGTGCCAGCAGCCCCGTCCCGGGTAGAGAGACCCAGTACTTC. This CDR3, with the reference TRBV5-5 and TRBJ2-5 proteins standing in past its ends, gives the full variable domain DAGVTQSPTHLIKTRGQQVTLRCSPISGHKSVSWYQQVLGQGPQFIFQYYEKEERGRGNFPDRFSARQFPNYSSELNVNALLLGDSALYLCASSPVPGRETQYFGPGTRLLVL.